The rows below give T cell receptor beta chains drawn from one sample of a study of shared clonotypes between healthy human individuals. Method: immunoSEQ multiplex PCR; TCRdb's copy keeps in-frame clones and lacks some. This sample yields 2 million to 2.5 million clones, of which about 92% are seen a single time; 0.3% to 0.4% belongs to the top ten. The material sequenced was naive CD4+ T cells from PBMCs. These receptors all stem from a man younger than 35 in good health. Some clones in this sample may be carry-over from other donors' samples. Both conserved end residues are part of each CDR3. The D gene is left open where the match is weak. Size is omitted from some rows. Given values are once, few, many or a class for expanded clones.

NA,TRBV5-4,TRBJ1-2,TRBD1,CASSKNDRAGGYTF,TGTGCCAGCAGCAAAAACGACAGGGCGGGGGGCTACACCTTC
NA,TRBV27,TRBJ2-1,TRBD2,CASSPGTSGKSTYNEQFF,TGTGCCAGCAGTCCCGGGACTAGCGGGAAGAGTACCTACAATGAGCAGTTCTTC
NA,TRBV5-1,TRBJ2-5,TRBD2,CASSRTRTSLETQYF,TGCGCCAGCAGCCGAACAAGGACTAGTCTGGAGACCCAGTACTTC
NA,TRBV9,TRBJ2-7,NA,CASSVVAAGREQYF,TGTGCCAGCAGCGTAGTGGCGGCAGGGAGGGAGCAGTACTTC
few,TRBV18,TRBJ2-5,NA,CASSPPGQQETQYF,TGTGCCAGCTCACCACCGGGGCAGCAAGAGACCCAGTACTTC
NA,TRBV7-3,TRBJ2-5,TRBD2,CASSQGAGGRETQYF,TGTGCCAGCTCCCAGGGCGCGGGAGGTCGGGAGACCCAGTACTTC
NA,TRBV4-2,TRBJ2-3,TRBD2,CASSQGTSFTDTQYF,TGTGCCAGCAGCCAAGGGACTAGCTTCACAGATACGCAGTATTTT
NA,TRBV6-5,TRBJ1-4,NA,CASSSGAYNEKLFF,TGTGCCAGCAGTTCTGGAGCTTATAATGAAAAACTGTTTTTT
NA,TRBV2,TRBJ2-1,NA,CASSSLGTWGEQFF,TGTGCCAGCAGCTCCCTGGGGACTTGGGGTGAGCAGTTCTTC
NA,TRBV7-8,TRBJ2-1,TRBD2,CASSFTSGGNYNEQFF,TGTGCCAGCAGCTTCACTAGCGGGGGGAACTACAATGAGCAGTTCTTC
NA,TRBV14,TRBJ1-1,NA,CASSQLFKTEAFF,TGTGCCAGCAGCCAACTTTTTAAGACTGAAGCTTTCTTT
NA,TRBV5-1,TRBJ1-4,TRBD1,CASSQQGRGNEKLFF,TGCGCCAGCAGCCAACAGGGGAGAGGAAATGAAAAACTGTTTTTT
NA,TRBV19,TRBJ2-1,TRBD2,CASSIGLAGNEQFF,TGTGCCAGTAGTATAGGACTAGCGGGAAATGAGCAGTTCTTC
NA,TRBV27,TRBJ2-3,NA,CASGTHRSTDTQYF,TGTGCCAGCGGGACACACAGGTCCACAGATACGCAGTATTTT
NA,TRBV7-2,TRBJ2-2,TRBD2,CASSLSSGRNTGELFF,TGTGCCAGCAGCCTGTCTAGCGGGAGGAACACCGGGGAGCTGTTTTTT
NA,TRBV5-5,TRBJ1-2,TRBD1,CASSFGQGDYGYTF,TGTGCCAGCAGCTTCGGACAGGGGGACTATGGCTACACCTTC
once,TRBV4-3,TRBJ2-5,NA,CASSQGLASAHMTQYF,TGCGCCAGCAGCCAAGGTTTGGCTAGCGCCCACATGACCCAGTACTTC
NA,TRBV9,TRBJ2-7,TRBD1,CASSVEDRGREQYF,TGTGCCAGCAGCGTAGAGGACAGGGGGCGTGAGCAGTACTTC
once,TRBV28,TRBJ1-1,TRBD1,CASSFGQGWTEAFF,TGTGCCAGCAGCTTTGGACAGGGGTGGACTGAAGCTTTCTTT
NA,TRBV5-6,TRBJ2-3,NA,CASRSGQKSTDTQYF,TGTGCCAGCAGGTCGGGACAAAAGAGCACAGATACGCAGTATTTT
NA,TRBV2,TRBJ1-4,NA,CASSATLNEKLFF,TGTGCCAGCAGTGCGACACTTAATGAAAAACTGTTTTTT
NA,TRBV9,TRBJ2-3,NA,CASSVDRGHTQYF,TGTGCCAGCAGCGTAGACCGGGGTCATACGCAGTATTTT
NA,TRBV5-1,TRBJ1-4,NA,CASSVGRNEKLFF,TGCGCCAGCAGCGTAGGCCGGAATGAAAAACTGTTTTTT
few,TRBV30,TRBJ1-1,TRBD1,CAWSPLWTGDSSEAFF,TGTGCCTGGAGTCCCCTCTGGACAGGGGATTCTTCTGAAGCTTTCTTT
NA,TRBV6-1,TRBJ2-7,TRBD1,CASREGTGGYEQYF,TGTGCCAGCAGGGAAGGGACAGGGGGCTACGAGCAGTACTTC
NA,TRBV5-6,TRBJ2-7,NA,CASGTGSPSEQYF,TGTGCCAGTGGTACAGGGAGTCCGAGCGAGCAGTACTTC
NA,TRBV28,TRBJ2-1,NA,CASSFAEAPPNEQFF,TGTGCCAGCAGTTTTGCCGAGGCCCCCCCCAATGAGCAGTTCTTC
NA,TRBV10-3,TRBJ2-1,NA,CAIRPASGGNEQFF,TGTGCCATCAGGCCAGCTAGTGGGGGCAATGAGCAGTTCTTC
NA,TRBV28,TRBJ2-1,NA,CASSSLLPESSYNEQFF,TGTGCCAGCAGCTCGCTCCTCCCGGAAAGCTCCTACAATGAGCAGTTCTTC
NA,TRBV28,TRBJ1-1,NA,CASSLGARGRKAFF,TGTGCCAGCAGTTTAGGAGCCAGGGGCCGCAAAGCTTTCTTT
NA,TRBV4-3,TRBJ2-3,TRBD1,CASSQRDREADTQYF,TGCGCCAGCAGCCAGCGGGACAGGGAAGCAGATACGCAGTATTTT
NA,TRBV19,TRBJ1-2,NA,CASSAPSQGSGYTF,TGTGCCAGTAGTGCTCCCTCGCAGGGATCTGGCTACACCTTC
NA,TRBV7-6,TRBJ2-1,TRBD1,CASSSRTGQGLGNEQFF,TGTGCCAGCAGCTCACGCACCGGACAGGGATTGGGGAATGAGCAGTTCTTC
NA,TRBV19,TRBJ2-1,TRBD2,CASSIERTSGTVGNYNEQFF,TGTGCCAGTAGTATAGAACGGACTAGCGGGACAGTAGGAAACTACAATGAGCAGTTCTTC
NA,TRBV6-1,TRBJ2-1,TRBD2,CASRTSAYNEQFF,TGTGCCAGCAGAACTAGCGCCTACAATGAGCAGTTCTTC
NA,TRBV30,TRBJ2-2,NA,CAWSVSGGVWELFF,TGTGCCTGGAGTGTTAGTGGGGGAGTCTGGGAGCTGTTTTTT
NA,TRBV2,TRBJ2-1,NA,CARAVGPGAYNEQFF,TGTGCCAGGGCAGTGGGGCCCGGGGCCTACAATGAGCAGTTCTTC
once,TRBV28,TRBJ1-2,NA,CASRRSGQGFSYTF,TGTGCCAGCAGACGGTCGGGACAAGGGTTTAGCTACACCTTC
NA,TRBV30,TRBJ1-5,NA,CAWSPQVRQPQHF,TGTGCCTGGAGCCCCCAGGTAAGGCAGCCCCAGCATTTT
NA,TRBV6-1,TRBJ2-2,TRBD2,CASSREVSTGELFF,TGTGCCAGCAGCCGGGAGGTCAGTACCGGGGAGCTGTTTTTT
NA,TRBV5-1,TRBJ2-2,NA,CASSAQGGTGELFF,TGCGCCAGCAGCGCACAGGGTGGGACCGGGGAGCTGTTTTTT
NA,TRBV27,TRBJ1-2,NA,CASSPMGGFGYTF,TGTGCCAGCAGCCCGATGGGGGGCTTTGGCTACACCTTC
NA,TRBV6-5,TRBJ2-1,TRBD2,CASSSRSGSPTEQFF,TGTGCCAGCAGTTCACGTAGCGGGAGTCCCACTGAGCAGTTCTTC
NA,TRBV2,TRBJ1-3,TRBD1,CASGNRQGRTGNTIYF,TGTGCCAGCGGAAATCGACAGGGGAGAACTGGAAACACCATATATTTT
NA,TRBV9,TRBJ1-5,TRBD1,CASSAGTGDYQPQHF,TGTGCCAGCAGCGCCGGGACAGGGGACTATCAGCCCCAGCATTTT
NA,TRBV6-1,TRBJ2-1,NA,CASSDQGTIGNEQFF,TGTGCCAGCAGTGACCAGGGGACGATAGGCAATGAGCAGTTCTTC
NA,TRBV14,TRBJ2-1,TRBD2,CASSAGTSGTYNEQFF,TGTGCCAGCAGCGCTGGGACTAGCGGAACCTACAATGAGCAGTTCTTC
once,TRBV6-5,TRBJ2-1,NA,CASSRRLQYNEQFF,TGTGCCAGCAGTCGTCGACTCCAATACAATGAGCAGTTCTTC
NA,TRBV7-9,TRBJ2-1,TRBD2,CASSPPSGLREPYNEQFF,TGTGCCAGCAGCCCCCCCTCGGGGTTGCGGGAGCCCTACAATGAGCAGTTCTTC
once,TRBV9,TRBJ2-7,TRBD2,CASSVEGLAGDEQYF,TGTGCCAGCAGCGTAGAGGGACTAGCGGGAGACGAGCAGTACTTC
NA,TRBV14,TRBJ1-2,NA,CASSQGDRRYTF,TGTGCCAGCAGCCAAGGGGATAGGAGGTACACCTTC
NA,TRBV28,TRBJ2-1,NA,CASSQSPSSYNEQFF,TGTGCCAGCAGCCAGTCGCCGAGCTCCTACAATGAGCAGTTCTTC
NA,TRBV29-1,TRBJ2-7,TRBD2,CSVAAGGRYEQYF,TGCAGCGTTGCGGCGGGGGGTAGGTACGAGCAGTACTTC
NA,TRBV6-1,TRBJ2-7,NA,CASKLPVSYEQYF,TGTGCCAGCAAACTCCCGGTCTCCTACGAGCAGTACTTC
NA,TRBV7-9,TRBJ2-5,TRBD2,CASSSRTSGTRGWETQYF,TGTGCCAGCAGCTCAAGGACTAGCGGGACCCGTGGTTGGGAGACCCAGTACTTC
once,TRBV19,TRBJ2-3,NA,CASSTGGTDTQYF,TGTGCCAGTAGTACGGGGGGCACAGATACGCAGTATTTT
NA,TRBV5-1,TRBJ2-2,TRBD2,CASSFLAGGSGELFF,TGCGCCAGCAGCTTTCTAGCGGGAGGGAGCGGGGAGCTGTTTTTT
NA,TRBV11-2,TRBJ2-6,TRBD1,CASSFIRGRGANVLTF,TGTGCCAGCAGCTTTATCAGGGGGCGTGGGGCCAACGTCCTGACTTTC
NA,TRBV29-1,TRBJ2-7,TRBD2,CSVGGLAGSYEQYF,TGCAGCGTTGGGGGACTAGCGGGCTCCTACGAGCAGTACTTC